This T cell receptor beta chain came from a study of radiotherapy plus CTLA-4 blockade in lung cancer. Overall study: Of the patients, roughly 20% showed objective responses and around 32% attained disease control.

The CDR3 spans 15 residues. Germline loops: CDR1 SGHAT, CDR2 FQNNGV. V lost 1 base and J lost 11; bases outside the gene matches: 9. Libraries were prepared by immunoSEQ multiplex PCR; TCRdb keeps only in-frame clonotypes and omits some of them. Of approximately 52,000 clones in the sample, about three quarters are singletons; the top ten hold 2% to 3%. The origin of this receptor is a human donor with non-small cell lung cancer whose response to radiotherapy plus ipilimumab could not be evaluated. This chain joins TRBV11-2 and TRBJ1-1, with TRBD1 identical over 11 bases. The sample in question was peripheral blood, obtained from a patient treated with radiotherapy plus ipilimumab. The CDR3 loop is CASSLAGTGGAGAFF. The CDR3 DNA sequence: TGTGCCAGCAGCTTAGCCGGGACAGGGGGGGCCGGGGCTTTCTTT.